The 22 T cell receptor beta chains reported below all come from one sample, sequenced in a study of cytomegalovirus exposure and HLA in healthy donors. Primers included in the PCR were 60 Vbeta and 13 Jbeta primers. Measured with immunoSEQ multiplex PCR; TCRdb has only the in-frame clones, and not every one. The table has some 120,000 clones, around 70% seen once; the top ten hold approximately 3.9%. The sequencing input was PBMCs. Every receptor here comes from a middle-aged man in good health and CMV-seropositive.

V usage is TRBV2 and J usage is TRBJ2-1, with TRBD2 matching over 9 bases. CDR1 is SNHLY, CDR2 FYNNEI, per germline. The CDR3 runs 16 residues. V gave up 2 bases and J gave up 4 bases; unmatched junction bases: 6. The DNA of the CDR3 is TGTGCCAGCAGTGAATGGGCGGGAGGGCCTTACAATGAGCAGTTCTTC. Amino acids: CASSEWAGGPYNEQFF.

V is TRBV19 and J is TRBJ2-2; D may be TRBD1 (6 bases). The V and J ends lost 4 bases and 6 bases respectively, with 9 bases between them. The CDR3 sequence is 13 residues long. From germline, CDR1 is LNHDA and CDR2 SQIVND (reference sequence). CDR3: CASSNRAAGELFF. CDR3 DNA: TGTGCCAGTAGTAACAGGGCGGCCGGGGAGCTGTTTTTT.

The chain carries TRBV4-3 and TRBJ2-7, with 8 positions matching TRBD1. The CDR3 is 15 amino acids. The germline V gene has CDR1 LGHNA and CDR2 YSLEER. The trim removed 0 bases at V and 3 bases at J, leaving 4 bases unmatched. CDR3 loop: CASSQEPRGLYEQYF. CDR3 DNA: TGCGCCAGCAGCCAAGAACCCAGGGGGCTCTACGAGCAGTACTTC.

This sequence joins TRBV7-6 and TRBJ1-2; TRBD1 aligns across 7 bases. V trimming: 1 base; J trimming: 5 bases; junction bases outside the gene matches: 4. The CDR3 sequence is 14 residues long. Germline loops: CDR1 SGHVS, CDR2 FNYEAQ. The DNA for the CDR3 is TGTGCCAGCAGCTTAGATAACAGGGGTTATGGCTACACCTTC. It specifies CASSLDNRGYGYTF.

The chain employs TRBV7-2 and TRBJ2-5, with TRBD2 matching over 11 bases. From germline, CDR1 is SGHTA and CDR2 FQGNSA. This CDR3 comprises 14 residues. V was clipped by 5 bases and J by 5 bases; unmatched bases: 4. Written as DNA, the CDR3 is TGTGCCAGCAGCCTCCGGACTAGCGGGGAGACCCAGTACTTC. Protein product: CASSLRTSGETQYF.

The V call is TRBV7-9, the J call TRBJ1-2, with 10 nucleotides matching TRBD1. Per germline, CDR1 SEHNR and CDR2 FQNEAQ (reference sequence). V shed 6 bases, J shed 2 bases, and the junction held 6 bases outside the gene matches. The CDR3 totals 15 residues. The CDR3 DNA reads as TGTGCCAGCAGTGGCCGACAGGGGGCCAACTATGGCTACACCTTC. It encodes CASSGRQGANYGYTF.

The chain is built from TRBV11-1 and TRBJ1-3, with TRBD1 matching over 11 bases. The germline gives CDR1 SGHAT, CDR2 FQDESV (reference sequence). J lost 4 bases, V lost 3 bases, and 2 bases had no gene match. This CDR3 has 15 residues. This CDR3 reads CASSLDRGLGNTIYF. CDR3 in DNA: TGTGCCAGCAGCTTGGACAGGGGGCTCGGAAACACCATATATTTT.

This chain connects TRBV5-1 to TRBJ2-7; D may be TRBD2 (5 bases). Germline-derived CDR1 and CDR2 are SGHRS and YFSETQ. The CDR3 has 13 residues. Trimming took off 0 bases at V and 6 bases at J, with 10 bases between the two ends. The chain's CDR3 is CASSLDPEGEQYF. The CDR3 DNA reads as TGCGCCAGCAGCTTGGACCCTGAGGGCGAGCAGTACTTC.

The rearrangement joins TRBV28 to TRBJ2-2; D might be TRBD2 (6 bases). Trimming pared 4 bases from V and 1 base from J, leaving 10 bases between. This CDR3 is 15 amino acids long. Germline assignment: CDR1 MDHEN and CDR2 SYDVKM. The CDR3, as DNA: TGTGCCAGCAGTTCGCCAGCGGGGAACACCGGGGAGCTGTTTTTT. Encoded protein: CASSSPAGNTGELFF.

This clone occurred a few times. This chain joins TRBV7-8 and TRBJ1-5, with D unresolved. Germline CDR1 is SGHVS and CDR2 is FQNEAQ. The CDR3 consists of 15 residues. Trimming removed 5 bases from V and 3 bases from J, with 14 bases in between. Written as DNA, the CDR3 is TGTGCCAGCAGCGAGTTGTCGGGGTTCAATCAGCCCCAGCATTTT. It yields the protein CASSELSGFNQPQHF.

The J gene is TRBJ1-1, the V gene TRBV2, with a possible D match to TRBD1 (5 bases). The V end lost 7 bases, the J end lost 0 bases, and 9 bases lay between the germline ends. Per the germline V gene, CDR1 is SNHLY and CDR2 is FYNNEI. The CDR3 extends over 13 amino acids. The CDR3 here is CASNRQMNTEAFF. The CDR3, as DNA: TGTGCCAGCAATCGACAGATGAACACTGAAGCTTTCTTT.

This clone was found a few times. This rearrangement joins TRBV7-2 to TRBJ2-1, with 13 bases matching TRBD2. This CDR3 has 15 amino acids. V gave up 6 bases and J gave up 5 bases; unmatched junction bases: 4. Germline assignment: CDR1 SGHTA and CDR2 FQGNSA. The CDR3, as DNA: TGTGCCAGCAGTTATACTAGCGGGAGGGACAATGAGCAGTTCTTC. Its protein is CASSYTSGRDNEQFF.

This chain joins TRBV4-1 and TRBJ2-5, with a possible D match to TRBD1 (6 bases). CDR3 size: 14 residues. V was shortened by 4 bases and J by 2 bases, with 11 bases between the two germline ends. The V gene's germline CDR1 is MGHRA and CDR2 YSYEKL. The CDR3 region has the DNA TGCGCCAGCAGCCCTCAGGGGCTACAAGAGACCCAGTACTTC. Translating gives CASSPQGLQETQYF.

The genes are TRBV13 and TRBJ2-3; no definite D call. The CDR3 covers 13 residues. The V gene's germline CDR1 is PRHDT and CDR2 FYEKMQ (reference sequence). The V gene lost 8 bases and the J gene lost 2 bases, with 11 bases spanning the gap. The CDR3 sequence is CASSDTNTDTQYF. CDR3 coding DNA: TGTGCCAGCTCAGACACGAACACAGATACGCAGTATTTT.

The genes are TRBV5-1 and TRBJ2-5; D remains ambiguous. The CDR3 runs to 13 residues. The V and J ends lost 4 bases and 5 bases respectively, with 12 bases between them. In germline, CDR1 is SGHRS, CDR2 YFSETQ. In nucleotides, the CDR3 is TGCGCCAGCAGCCAGGTCGACGGCGAGACCCAGTACTTC. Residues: CASSQVDGETQYF.

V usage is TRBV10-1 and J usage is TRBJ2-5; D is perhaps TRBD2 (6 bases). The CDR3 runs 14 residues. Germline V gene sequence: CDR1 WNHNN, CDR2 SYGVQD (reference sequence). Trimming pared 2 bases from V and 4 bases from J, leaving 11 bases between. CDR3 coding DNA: TGCGCCAGCAGTGAGGGGGACTCTAGAGAGACCCAGTACTTC. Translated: CASSEGDSRETQYF.

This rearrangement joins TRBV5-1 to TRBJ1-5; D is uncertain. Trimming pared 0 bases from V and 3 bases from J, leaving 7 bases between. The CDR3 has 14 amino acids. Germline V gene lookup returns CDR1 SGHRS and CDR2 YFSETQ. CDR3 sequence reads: CASSLGAPNQPQHF. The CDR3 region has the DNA TGCGCCAGCAGCTTGGGAGCCCCCAATCAGCCCCAGCATTTT.

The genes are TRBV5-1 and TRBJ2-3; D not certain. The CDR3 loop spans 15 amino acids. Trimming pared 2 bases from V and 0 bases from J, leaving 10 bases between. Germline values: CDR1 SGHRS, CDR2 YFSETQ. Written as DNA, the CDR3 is TGCGCCAGCAGCTTCACAGCCTCTAGCACAGATACGCAGTATTTT. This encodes CASSFTASSTDTQYF.

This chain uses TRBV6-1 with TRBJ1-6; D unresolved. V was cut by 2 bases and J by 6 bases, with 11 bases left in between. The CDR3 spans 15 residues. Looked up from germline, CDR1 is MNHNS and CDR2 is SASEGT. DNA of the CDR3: TGTGCCAGCAGTGAACTGATACTTCCTAATTCACCCCTCCACTTT. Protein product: CASSELILPNSPLHF.

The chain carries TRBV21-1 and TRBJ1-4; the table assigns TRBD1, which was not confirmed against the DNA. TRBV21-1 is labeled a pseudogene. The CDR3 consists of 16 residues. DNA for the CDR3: TGTGCCAGCATACAGGGGGCGGATCAGGCTAATGAAAAACTGTTTTTT. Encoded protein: CASIQGADQANEKLFF.

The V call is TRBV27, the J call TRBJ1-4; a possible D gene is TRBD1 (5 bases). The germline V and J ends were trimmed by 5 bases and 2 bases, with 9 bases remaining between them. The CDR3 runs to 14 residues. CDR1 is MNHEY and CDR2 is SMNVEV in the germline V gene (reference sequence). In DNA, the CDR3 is TGTGCCAGCAGTCCCAGGGTCACTAATGAAAAACTGTTTTTT. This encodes CASSPRVTNEKLFF.

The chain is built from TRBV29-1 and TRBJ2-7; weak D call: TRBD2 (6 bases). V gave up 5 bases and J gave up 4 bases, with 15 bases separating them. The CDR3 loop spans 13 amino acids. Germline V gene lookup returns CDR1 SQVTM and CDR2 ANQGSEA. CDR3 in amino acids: CSVLGRSQYEQYF. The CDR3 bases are TGCAGCGTTCTCGGGAGATCCCAGTACGAGCAGTACTTC.